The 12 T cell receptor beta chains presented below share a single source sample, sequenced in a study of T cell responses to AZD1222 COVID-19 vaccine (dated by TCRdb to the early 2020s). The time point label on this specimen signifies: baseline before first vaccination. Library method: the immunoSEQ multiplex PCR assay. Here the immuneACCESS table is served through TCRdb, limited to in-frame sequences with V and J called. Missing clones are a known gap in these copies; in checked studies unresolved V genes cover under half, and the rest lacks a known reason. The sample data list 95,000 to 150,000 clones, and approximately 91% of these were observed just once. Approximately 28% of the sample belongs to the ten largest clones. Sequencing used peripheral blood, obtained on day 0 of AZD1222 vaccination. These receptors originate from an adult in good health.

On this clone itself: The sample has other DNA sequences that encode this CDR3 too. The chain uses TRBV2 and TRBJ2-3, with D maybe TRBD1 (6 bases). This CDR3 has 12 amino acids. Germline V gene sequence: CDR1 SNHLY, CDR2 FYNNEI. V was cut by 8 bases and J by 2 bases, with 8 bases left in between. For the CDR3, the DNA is TGTGCCAGCGGGGACAACACAGATACGCAGTATTTT. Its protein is CASGDNTDTQYF.

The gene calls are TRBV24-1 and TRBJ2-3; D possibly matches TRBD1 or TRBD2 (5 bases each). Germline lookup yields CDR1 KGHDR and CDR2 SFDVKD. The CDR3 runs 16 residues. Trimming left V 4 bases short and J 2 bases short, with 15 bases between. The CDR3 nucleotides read TGTGCCACCAGTGACACCGGGACGGATTTCACAGATACGCAGTATTTT. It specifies CATSDTGTDFTDTQYF.

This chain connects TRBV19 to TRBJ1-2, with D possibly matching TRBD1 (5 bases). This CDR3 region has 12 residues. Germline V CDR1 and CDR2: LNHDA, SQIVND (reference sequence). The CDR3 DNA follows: TGTGTCACGAGGGGAGATAACTATGGCTACACCTTC. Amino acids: CVTRGDNYGYTF.

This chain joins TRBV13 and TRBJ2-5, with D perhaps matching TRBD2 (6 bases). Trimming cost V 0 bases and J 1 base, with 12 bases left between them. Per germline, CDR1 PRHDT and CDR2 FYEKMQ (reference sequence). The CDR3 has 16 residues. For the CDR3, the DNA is TGTGCCAGCAGCTTAGGTGGAGGGACTCTCCAAGAGACCCAGTACTTC. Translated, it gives CASSLGGGTLQETQYF. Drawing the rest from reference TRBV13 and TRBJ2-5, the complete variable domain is AAGVIQSPRHLIKEKRETATLKCYPIPRHDTVYWYQQGPGQDPQFLISFYEKMQSDKGSIPDRFSAQQFSDYHSELNMSSLELGDSALYFCASSLGGGTLQETQYFGPGTRLLVL.

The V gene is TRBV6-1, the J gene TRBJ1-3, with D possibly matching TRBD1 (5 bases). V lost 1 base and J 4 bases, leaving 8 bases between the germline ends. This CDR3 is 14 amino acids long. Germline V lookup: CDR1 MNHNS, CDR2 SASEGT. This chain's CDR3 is CASSEGTRGNTIYF. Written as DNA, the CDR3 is TGTGCCAGCAGTGAAGGGACAAGGGGAAACACCATATATTTT.

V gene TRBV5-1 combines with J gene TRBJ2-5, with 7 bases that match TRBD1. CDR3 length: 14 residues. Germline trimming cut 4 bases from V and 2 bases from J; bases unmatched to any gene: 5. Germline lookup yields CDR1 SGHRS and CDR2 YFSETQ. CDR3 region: CASSTPGQQETQYF. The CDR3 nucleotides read TGCGCCAGCAGCACACCGGGACAGCAAGAGACCCAGTACTTC.

CDR3 DNA: TGCGCCAGCAGCCGGGACAGCCCGACGGGCTCTGGAAACACCATATATTTT. This gives the protein CASSRDSPTGSGNTIYF. This rearrangement joins TRBV5-1 to TRBJ1-3; 7 bases are a match to TRBD1. The J segment lost 0 bases and the V segment lost 4 bases, leaving 10 bases of the junction unmatched. CDR1 and CDR2 (germline): SGHRS, YFSETQ. The CDR3 is 17 residues long.

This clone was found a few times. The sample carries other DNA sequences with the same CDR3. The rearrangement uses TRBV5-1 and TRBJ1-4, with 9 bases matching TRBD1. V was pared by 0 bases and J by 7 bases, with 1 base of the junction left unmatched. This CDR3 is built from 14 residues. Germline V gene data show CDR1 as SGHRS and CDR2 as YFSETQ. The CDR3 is CASSLGQGGEKLFF. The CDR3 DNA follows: TGCGCCAGCAGCTTGGGACAGGGGGGTGAAAAACTGTTTTTT.

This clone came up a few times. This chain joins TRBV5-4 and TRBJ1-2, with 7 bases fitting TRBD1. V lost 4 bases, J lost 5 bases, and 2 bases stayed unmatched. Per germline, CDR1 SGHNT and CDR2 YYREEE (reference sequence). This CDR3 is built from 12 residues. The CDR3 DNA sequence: TGTGCCAGCAGCGAGACAGGGTATGGCTACACCTTC. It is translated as CASSETGYGYTF.

This CDR3 is CASRPGRDYGYTF. The CDR3 region has the DNA TGTGCCAGCAGGCCCGGCAGGGACTATGGCTACACCTTC. The chain uses TRBV27 and TRBJ1-2, with a tentative D call TRBD1 (5 bases). The CDR3 extends over 13 amino acids. From germline, CDR1 is MNHEY and CDR2 SMNVEV (reference sequence). V gave up 6 bases and J gave up 3 bases, with 11 bases separating them.

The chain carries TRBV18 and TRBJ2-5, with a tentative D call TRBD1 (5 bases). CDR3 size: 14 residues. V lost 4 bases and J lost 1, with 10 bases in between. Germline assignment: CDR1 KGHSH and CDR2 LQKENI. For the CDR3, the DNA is TGTGCCAGCTCACTTCAGGGCCTCCAAGAGACCCAGTACTTC. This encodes CASSLQGLQETQYF.

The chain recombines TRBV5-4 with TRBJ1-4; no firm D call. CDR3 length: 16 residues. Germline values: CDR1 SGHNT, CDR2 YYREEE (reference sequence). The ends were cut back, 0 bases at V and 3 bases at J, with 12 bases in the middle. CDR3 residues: CASSLDLGSSNEKLFF. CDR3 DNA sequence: TGTGCCAGCAGCTTGGATTTGGGGTCGTCTAATGAAAAACTGTTTTTT.